This TCR beta chain came from a study of cytomegalovirus exposure and HLA in healthy donors. Study at large: In a later analysis, it was reported that the approximately 110 validation repertoires had been produced on the same platform as the 700 or so repertoires belonging to the first cohort. Overall study results and limits: The study found most TCR sequences rare, yet found some public TCRs in many donors. Altogether, more than 150 TCR beta chains were recorded as cytomegalovirus-associated. The CMV antigen specificity of a few CMV-associated chains was confirmed through in vitro analysis.

Regarding this clone: Antigen specificity is unknown.

The CDR3 extends over 11 amino acids. Trimming removed 3 bases at V and 3 bases at J, with 4 bases between. CDR1 DFQATT and CDR2 SNEGSKA come from the germline V gene (reference sequence). Here immunoSEQ multiplex PCR was the method, and the copy in TCRdb shows in-frame clones only, minus some. This table has some 150,000 clones, 89% appearing once. The sample consisted of PBMCs. The gene calls are TRBV20-1 and TRBJ2-3, with D unclear. This receptor was identified in a woman aged 18-29 years in good health and CMV-seropositive. CDR3: CSASLTDTQYF. The CDR3 DNA reads TGCAGTGCTAGCCTTACAGATACGCAGTATTTT.